The table lists the clone carrying this T cell receptor beta chain with a few counts. This sample was taken from a study of T cell changes during pregnancy in multiple sclerosis. Per germline, CDR1 SQVTM and CDR2 ANQGSEA. Trimming took 4 bases from V and 0 from J, leaving 3 bases between them. The CDR3 sequence is 11 residues long. Profiling relied on immunoSEQ multiplex PCR, and the TCRdb table lists in-frame clones only, not all of them. The data show 20,000 to 25,000 clones, roughly nine tenths seen once. The chain combines TRBV29-1 with TRBJ1-1; D uncertain. The receptor comes from a female donor with multiple sclerosis, enrolled in a pregnancy study. The sample in question was CD8+ T cells from peripheral blood mononuclear cells, obtained after pregnancy. CDR3 amino acids: CSVVMNTEAFF. For the CDR3, the DNA is TGCAGCGTTGTTATGAACACTGAAGCTTTCTTT. The complete variable domain, with remaining parts taken from reference TRBV29-1 and TRBJ1-1, reads SAVISQKPSRDICQRGTSLTIQCQVDSQVTMMFWYRQQPGQSLTLIATANQGSEATYESGFVIDKFPISRPNLTFSTLTVSNMSPEDSSIYLCSVVMNTEAFFGQGTRLTVV.